One and the same sample provided the 18 T cell receptor beta chains below, sequenced in a study of cytomegalovirus exposure and HLA in healthy donors. Both 60 Vbeta primers and 13 Jbeta primers went into the PCR. Clones were sequenced by immunoSEQ multiplex PCR, and TCRdb holds only the in-frame ones, with some missing. This table has under 200,000 clones, roughly 80% appearing once. The specimen sequenced was PBMCs. The receptors originated from a male donor in good health and CMV-seronegative.

V usage is TRBV4-2 and J usage is TRBJ1-2; TRBD1 aligns across 9 bases. The CDR3 sequence is 16 residues long. Germline V CDR1 and CDR2: LGHNA, YNFKEQ. V trimming: 1 base; J trimming: 4 bases; junction bases outside the gene matches: 7. Here the CDR3 reads CASSQGDRDRAYGYTF. CDR3 bases: TGTGCCAGCAGCCAAGGAGACCGGGACAGGGCCTATGGCTACACCTTC.

This clone was observed a few times. CDR3 region: CASSLLGGSSYNEQFF. DNA of the CDR3: TGCGCCAGCAGCTTGTTAGGCGGGAGCTCCTACAATGAGCAGTTCTTC. The rearrangement links TRBV5-1 to TRBJ2-1; TRBD2 matches 7 bases. With V trimmed by 1 base and J by 0 bases, 4 bases remained unmatched. Germline V gene data show CDR1 as SGHRS and CDR2 as YFSETQ. CDR3 length: 16 amino acids.

About this clone: Other DNA sequences in this sample translate to the same CDR3. The V gene is TRBV5-1, the J gene TRBJ1-6; D possibly corresponds to TRBD1 (5 bases). V lost 1 base, J lost 10 bases, and 9 bases lay in between. CDR1 is SGHRS, CDR2 YFSETQ, per germline. This CDR3 contains 13 residues. The CDR3 loop is CASSLFQGSPLHF. CDR3 nucleotides: TGCGCCAGCAGCTTGTTCCAGGGATCACCCCTCCACTTT.

The rearrangement links TRBV25-1 to TRBJ1-3; 9 nucleotides align to TRBD1. The V gene end was trimmed by 8 bases and the J gene end by 8 bases; junction bases not matched to a gene: 7. CDR3 length: 13 amino acids. Germline CDR1 reads MGHDK; CDR2 reads SYGVNS. The chain's CDR3 is CASAGQGQHTIYF. The CDR3 DNA reads TGTGCCAGCGCAGGACAGGGGCAGCACACCATATATTTT.

This chain uses TRBV9 with TRBJ2-7; 8 bases are shared with TRBD2. CDR3 size: 15 residues. Trimming removed 4 bases from V and 0 bases from J; junction bases left unmatched: 6. Germline CDR1 is SGDLS and CDR2 is YYNGEE. As DNA, the CDR3 is TGTGCCAGCAGCATTAGCGGGGTTGACTCCTACGAGCAGTACTTC. This sequence encodes CASSISGVDSYEQYF.

This chain's CDR3 is CASSLAGGNTGELFF. CDR3 in DNA: TGTGCCAGCAGTTTAGCGGGAGGGAACACCGGGGAGCTGTTTTTT. The V gene is TRBV27, the J gene TRBJ2-2, with 8 bases identical to TRBD2. The length of the CDR3 is 15 residues. CDR1 and CDR2 from the germline V gene are MNHEY and SMNVEV (reference sequence). Trimming took 2 bases from V and 1 from J; bases not matched to a gene: 0.

Only a few counts were recorded for this clone. The chain has TRBV18 and TRBJ2-7; 11 positions match TRBD1. V lost 3 bases and J lost 3; bases outside the gene matches: 4. Per germline, CDR1 KGHSH and CDR2 LQKENI. The CDR3 sequence is 15 residues long. The CDR3 sequence is CASSPGTGGNYEQYF. CDR3 sequence (DNA): TGTGCCAGCTCACCCGGGACAGGGGGAAACTACGAGCAGTACTTC.

This chain links TRBV5-6 with TRBJ1-4, with 7 bases identical to TRBD1. Trimming took 0 bases from V and 5 from J; bases not matched to a gene: 1. CDR1 is SGHDT and CDR2 is YYEEEE in the germline V gene. This CDR3 spans 14 amino acids. CDR3 amino acids: CASSLETGNEKLFF. Written as DNA, the CDR3 is TGTGCCAGCAGCTTGGAGACAGGGAATGAAAAACTGTTTTTT. The full variable domain, rest sourced from reference TRBV5-6 and TRBJ1-4, is DAGVTQSPTHLIKTRGQQVTLRCSPKSGHDTVSWYQQALGQGPQFIFQYYEEEERQRGNFPDRFSGHQFPNYSSELNVNALLLGDSALYLCASSLETGNEKLFFGSGTQLSVL.

The CDR3 coding sequence is TGTGCCTGGAGTGCCCAACAGGACAGGGGCTACGAGCAGTACTTC. It yields the protein CAWSAQQDRGYEQYF. This chain uses TRBV30 with TRBJ2-7; TRBD1 agrees at 9 bases. The CDR3 sequence is 15 residues long. Trimming took 1 base from V and 3 from J; bases not matched to a gene: 7. Germline V gene lookup returns CDR1 GTSNPN and CDR2 SVGIG (reference sequence). Supplemented by reference TRBV30 and TRBJ2-7, the full variable domain reads SQTIHQWPATLVQPVGSPLSLECTVEGTSNPNLYWYRQAAGRGLQLLFYSVGIGQISSEVPQNLSASRPQDRQFILSSKKLLLSDSGFYLCAWSAQQDRGYEQYFGPGTRLTVT.

The V call is TRBV7-9, the J call TRBJ2-3, with 13 bases fitting TRBD2. The CDR3 spans 16 residues. Germline V gene sequence: CDR1 SEHNR, CDR2 FQNEAQ (reference sequence). Germline trimming cut 5 bases from V and 4 bases from J; bases unmatched to any gene: 6. DNA of the CDR3: TGTGCCAGCAGCACAGGGACTAGCGGGACCCCAGATACGCAGTATTTT. Its translation: CASSTGTSGTPDTQYF.

The V and J genes are TRBV6-1 and TRBJ2-1; D is perhaps TRBD1 (7 bases). CDR3 size: 16 residues. CDR1 and CDR2 (germline): MNHNS, SASEGT. Trimming cost V 2 bases and J 0 bases, with 11 bases left between them. The CDR3 sequence: CASSERGRGSYNEQFF. CDR3 DNA: TGTGCCAGCAGTGAAAGGGGGCGGGGCTCCTACAATGAGCAGTTCTTC.

This clone showed up just a few times. This chain uses TRBV6-1 with TRBJ2-7; possible D gene TRBD2, 6 bases. The CDR3 has 17 amino acids. The ends were cut back, 4 bases at V and 0 bases at J, with 19 bases in the middle. Germline V lookup: CDR1 MNHNS, CDR2 SASEGT. The CDR3 loop is CASSGALQRVYSYEQYF. The CDR3 coding sequence is TGTGCCAGCAGTGGCGCTCTTCAGCGGGTATACTCCTACGAGCAGTACTTC.

This clone was detected only a few times. V is TRBV13 and J is TRBJ2-7; no reliable D call. Between the trimmed V and J ends, which lost 4 bases and 4 bases, there was a span of 17 bases. The CDR3 has 15 residues. Germline CDR1 reads PRHDT; CDR2 reads FYEKMQ (reference sequence). Here the CDR3 DNA reads TGTGCCAGCAGCTCACAGAGCCTATCGAGATACGAGCAGTACTTC. Residues: CASSSQSLSRYEQYF.

The CDR3 protein is CARSSLVAGERNEQFF. CDR3 nucleotide sequence: TGTGCCAGAAGCTCTCTAGTAGCGGGAGAGAGGAATGAGCAGTTCTTC. This chain links TRBV5-3 with TRBJ2-1, with 9 bases that match TRBD2. TRBV5-3 is reported as an ORF; its role is uncertain. The CDR3 contains 16 residues. V dropped 3 bases and J dropped 7; count of bases not matched to a gene: 11.

The rearrangement uses TRBV5-1 and TRBJ1-2; 7 bases are a match to TRBD1. V lost 0 bases and J lost 4; bases outside the gene matches: 6. This CDR3 is built from 15 residues. Per germline, CDR1 SGHRS and CDR2 YFSETQ. CDR3 DNA: TGCGCCAGCAGCTTGGCCGATCAGGGGGGCTATGGCTACACCTTC. It yields the protein CASSLADQGGYGYTF.

The rearrangement joins TRBV4-2 to TRBJ2-2; the D is unclear. Trimming pared 1 base from V and 1 base from J, leaving 13 bases between. There are 17 residues in the CDR3. Per the germline V gene, CDR1 is LGHNA and CDR2 is YNFKEQ. In DNA, the CDR3 is TGTGCCAGCAGCCAAGTTAGGCAGACAAGGAACACCGGGGAGCTGTTTTTT. It codes for CASSQVRQTRNTGELFF.

V gene TRBV19 combines with J gene TRBJ2-3, with 7 bases matching TRBD2. CDR3 length: 12 residues. V was clipped by 3 bases and J by 6 bases; unmatched bases: 0. In germline, CDR1 is LNHDA, CDR2 SQIVND (reference sequence). CDR3 sequence: CASSMGGDTQYF. The CDR3 DNA follows: TGTGCCAGTAGTATGGGGGGGGATACGCAGTATTTT.

This chain links TRBV5-1 with TRBJ2-7; 8 bases line up with TRBD2. The CDR3 spans 15 residues. CDR1 SGHRS and CDR2 YFSETQ come from the germline V gene. J was trimmed by 2 bases and V by 4 bases; bases with no gene match: 8. CDR3 in amino acids: CASSLVEAGAYEQYF. The CDR3 DNA reads as TGCGCCAGCAGCCTCGTGGAAGCGGGAGCCTACGAGCAGTACTTC.